The 5 T cell receptor beta chains below were found in one sample sequenced in a study of response to subunit inactivated influenza vaccine. MiXCR, applied by TCRdb to the RT-PCR reads, yields one record per CDR3 protein. The repertoire holds 650,000 to 700,000 distinct CDR3 sequences, with 15% to 19% as singletons. This specimen was PBMCs from blood, taken 11 to 12 days after vaccination. Receptors were obtained from a man aged 45-65 years who received an inactivated influenza vaccine.

This clonotype was picked up a small number of times. The chain is built from TRBV9 and TRBJ2-3; 9 bases line up with TRBD2. CDR3 length: 17 residues. With 4 bases clipped from V and 4 bases from J, the junction kept 13 bases outside the gene matches. Germline values: CDR1 SGDLS, CDR2 YYNGEE. The CDR3: CASSIPTAGGPSDTQYF. In nucleotides, the CDR3 is TGTGCCAGCAGCATCCCGACCGCGGGAGGGCCATCAGATACGCAGTATTTT. The whole variable domain, filled in from reference TRBV9 and TRBJ2-3, reads DSGVTQTPKHLITATGQRVTLRCSPRSGDLSVYWYQQSLDQGLQFLIQYYNGEERAKGNILERFSAQQFPDLHSELNLSSLELGDSALYFCASSIPTAGGPSDTQYFGPGTRLTVL.

This clonotype was found many times. This rearrangement joins TRBV7-9 to TRBJ2-3, with D possibly being TRBD1 (6 bases). The CDR3 spans 14 residues. Germline CDR1 reads SEHNR; CDR2 reads FQNEAQ (reference sequence). Trimming removed 4 bases at V and 4 bases at J, with 12 bases between. CDR3 protein: CASSYGQLPDTQYF. For the CDR3, the DNA is TGTGCCAGCAGCTACGGACAGCTTCCAGATACGCAGTATTTT.

This clonotype was seen a handful of times. V gene TRBV6-1 combines with J gene TRBJ1-1, with TRBD1 matching over 9 bases. V shed 6 bases, J shed 7 bases, and the junction held 6 bases outside the gene matches. Per germline, CDR1 MNHNS and CDR2 SASEGT. The CDR3 sequence is 13 residues long. CDR3 protein: CASRPPGQGEAFF. Here the CDR3 DNA reads TGTGCCAGCAGACCTCCGGGACAGGGTGAAGCTTTCTTT.

The chain joins TRBV18 to TRBJ1-1; tentative D call: TRBD1 (6 bases). This CDR3 has 14 amino acids. Trimming took off 6 bases at V and 7 bases at J, with 18 bases between the two ends. Germline V lookup: CDR1 KGHSH, CDR2 LQKENI. DNA of the CDR3: TGTGCCAGCTCTCGCGGACAGCACCTCTATGAAGCTTTCTTT. Protein: CASSRGQHLYEAFF.

In its sample, this clonotype was seen a few times. V and J are TRBV19 and TRBJ2-7, with D unclear. CDR1 is LNHDA, CDR2 SQIVND, per germline (reference sequence). The CDR3 length is 14 residues. The V and J ends lost 3 bases and 3 bases respectively, with 12 bases between them. The CDR3 DNA follows: TGTGCCAGTAGTATTCGGGCCGGATACTACGAGCAGTACTTC. Its translation is CASSIRAGYYEQYF.